The following is a T cell receptor (beta chain) sequence with its context. Its antigen is not identified. This sample stems from a study of T-cell reconstitution after alpha-beta-depleted transplantation in children. Germline loops: CDR1 MGHRA, CDR2 YSYEKL. V gave up 4 bases and J gave up 1 base; unmatched junction bases: 8. This CDR3 spans 16 amino acids. Unique molecular identifiers were used in preparing the TCRbeta library. TCRdb analysed the PCR reads with MiXCR anew, one entry per CDR3 protein. The repertoire consists of about 980,000 distinct CDR3 sequences, with around 30% occurring once and the leading ten covering under 30%. General observations from the study: Reported findings indicate that, about two months after transplant, alpha-beta T cells came from several hundred expanded clones, which were derived from non-depleted graft cells. One year after transplant, T-cell counts and diversity came mostly from newly produced T cells.

This chain links TRBV4-1 with TRBJ2-3; TRBD1 matches at 7 bases. Sequences were derived from PBMCs, mostly from graft donor cells, sampled 360 days after TCRalphabeta/CD19-depleted stem cell transplant. The sequence was collected from a boy in the first two years of life who had a stem cell transplant for SCID, so the T cells may come from the graft donor. The DNA for the CDR3 is TGCGCCAGCAGCCCAAGACAGGGTTCGGGCACAGATACGCAGTATTTT. Its translation: CASSPRQGSGTDTQYF.